These 2 T cell receptor beta chains were sequenced from one sample in a study of OX40 agonist ivuxolimab in advanced cancers. Sequenced by immunoSEQ multiplex PCR; TCRdb stores in-frame clones only, minus some. The repertoire holds tens of thousands of clones, with approximately 86% as singletons. The sample in question was CD4+ or CD8+ T cells sorted from blood, obtained in a trial of the OX40 agonist ivuxolimab. These receptors were taken from an adult with an advanced solid tumor such as melanoma, head and neck, liver or kidney cancer.

The chain employs TRBV7-9 and TRBJ2-1; D is unclear. From germline, CDR1 is SEHNR and CDR2 FQNEAQ (reference sequence). Between the trimmed V and J ends, which lost 5 bases and 5 bases, there was a span of 13 bases. CDR3 length equals 14 residues. The CDR3 loop is CASSPHESNNEQFF. The CDR3 nucleotides read TGTGCCAGCAGCCCCCACGAGAGCAACAATGAGCAGTTCTTC.

The V call is TRBV6-5, the J call TRBJ1-2; 8 bases agree with TRBD1. The CDR3 has 16 amino acids. V shed 1 base and J 0 bases; nucleotides not matched to a gene: 4. Germline loops: CDR1 MNHEY, CDR2 SVGAGI. For the CDR3, the DNA is TGTGCCAGCAGTTACTTTACAGGGGGGGCTAACTATGGCTACACCTTC. It yields the protein CASSYFTGGANYGYTF.